The present entry profiles one T cell receptor (beta chain) with its context. The sample belongs to a study of a mutant IDH1 vaccine in newly diagnosed glioma. Study overall: Antecedent treatment encompassed radiotherapy, temozolomide, or their combination; the majority received both.

Germline V lookup: CDR1 SGHVS, CDR2 FQNEAQ. The V end lost 3 bases, the J end lost 3 bases, and 11 bases lay between the germline ends. The CDR3 runs 14 residues. As to time point: baseline, week 1 (first vaccination visit). Sample treatment: pre-vaccination baseline after standard-of-care therapy. Profiled with immunoSEQ multiplex PCR; TCRdb holds only in-frame clones, not every one. The table shows around 88,000 clones, with about 80% occurring only once. Sequencing was performed on PBMCs, taken from a glioma patient treated with radiotherapy, temozolomide or both. The rearrangement uses TRBV7-8 and TRBJ1-2; D gene uncertain. This receptor was identified in a man aged 35-49 years with glioma. CDR3 sequence (DNA): TGTGCCAGCAGCTTGACGGTTCGGGACTATGGCTACACCTTC. It specifies CASSLTVRDYGYTF.